This entry features one T cell receptor beta chain sequence. The data stem from a study of T cell changes during pregnancy in multiple sclerosis. V lost 5 bases, J lost 1 base, and 13 bases lay in between. Germline V gene lookup returns CDR1 ENHRY and CDR2 SYGVKD. CDR3 length equals 15 residues. Sequencing used immunoSEQ multiplex PCR; TCRdb keeps in-frame clones, though not all of them. The sample lists 85,000 to 90,000 clones, 90% to 95% occurring once. Sequenced here: peripheral blood, sampled after pregnancy. This rearrangement joins TRBV10-3 to TRBJ2-3; D remains unclear. The receptor comes from a female donor in good health, enrolled as a control in a pregnancy study. The CDR3 reads CAISRLELGTDTQYF. The CDR3 coding sequence is TGTGCCATCAGTCGTCTAGAGCTCGGCACAGATACGCAGTATTTT.